These T cell receptor beta chains were read from a single sample in a study of identical twins. MiXCR, run by TCRdb on the 5' RACE reads, gives a single entry per CDR3 protein. The sample carries 450,000 or so distinct CDR3 sequences, over 12% recorded once. The same specimen was also included in a second study, on yellow fever vaccine responses in identical twins.

Sequencing was done on a sample of CD4+ T cells sorted from blood. Source of these receptors: a young woman in good health. The CDR3 runs from the conserved cysteine through the conserved F or W. Each record gives: V gene, J gene, CDR3 protein.

v_gene: TRBV10-3; j_gene: TRBJ2-7; CDR3aa: CAINEIMTGVSYEQYF
v_gene: TRBV3-1; j_gene: TRBJ1-4; CDR3aa: CASSLQGWYEKLFF
v_gene: TRBV20-1; j_gene: TRBJ2-2; CDR3aa: CSARSDLNTGELFF
v_gene: TRBV28; j_gene: TRBJ2-7; CDR3aa: CASSLPQTGTSGRRSYEQYF
v_gene: TRBV9; j_gene: TRBJ2-3; CDR3aa: CASSPDGISTDTQYF
v_gene: TRBV7-9; j_gene: TRBJ2-5; CDR3aa: CASTSGRIPYF
v_gene: TRBV18; j_gene: TRBJ2-1; CDR3aa: CASSPSQTNEQFF
v_gene: TRBV7-3; j_gene: TRBJ2-2; CDR3aa: CASSLTQGAGELFF
v_gene: TRBV6-2/TRBV6-3; j_gene: TRBJ2-7; CDR3aa: CASSYRERPSLSYEQYF
v_gene: TRBV20-1; j_gene: TRBJ2-1; CDR3aa: CSAQGTSGGTYNEQFF
v_gene: TRBV2; j_gene: TRBJ2-7; CDR3aa: CASSASIYEQYF
v_gene: TRBV6-2/TRBV6-3; j_gene: TRBJ2-1; CDR3aa: CASRGMDGANNEQFF
v_gene: TRBV24-1; j_gene: TRBJ2-3; CDR3aa: CATSYGPTIGTDTQYF
v_gene: TRBV18; j_gene: TRBJ2-1; CDR3aa: CASSPSIGTEHYNEQFF
v_gene: TRBV15; j_gene: TRBJ2-5; CDR3aa: CATSRAVAWGAVQETQYF
v_gene: TRBV28; j_gene: TRBJ2-6; CDR3aa: CASRLGGQGANVLTF
v_gene: TRBV5-1; j_gene: TRBJ2-1; CDR3aa: CASSLRGLAGGYEQFF
v_gene: TRBV6-1; j_gene: TRBJ2-2; CDR3aa: CASSSGGTNTGELFF
v_gene: TRBV12-3/TRBV12-4; j_gene: TRBJ2-7; CDR3aa: CASSAEGWYEQYF
v_gene: TRBV3-1; j_gene: TRBJ2-1; CDR3aa: CASSQEGVAGVSFF
v_gene: TRBV20-1; j_gene: TRBJ2-3; CDR3aa: CSAAGKQYF
v_gene: TRBV11-2; j_gene: TRBJ2-1; CDR3aa: CASSLATPIYNEQFF
v_gene: TRBV6-6; j_gene: TRBJ2-3; CDR3aa: CTTTGQGADTQYF
v_gene: TRBV25-1; j_gene: TRBJ2-3; CDR3aa: CASTGTTSTDTQYF
v_gene: TRBV20-1; j_gene: TRBJ2-1; CDR3aa: CSAPMAGGYNEQFF
v_gene: TRBV24-1; j_gene: TRBJ2-7; CDR3aa: CAASDSHGTGGFPSFGPPNEQYF
v_gene: TRBV6-1; j_gene: TRBJ2-3; CDR3aa: CASSPRAANTDTQYF
v_gene: TRBV3-1; j_gene: TRBJ2-3; CDR3aa: CASSPGFSDTDTQYF
v_gene: TRBV3-1; j_gene: TRBJ2-3; CDR3aa: CASSSDRASTDTQYF
v_gene: TRBV5-6; j_gene: TRBJ2-3; CDR3aa: CASSSRLAAADTQYF
v_gene: TRBV9; j_gene: TRBJ2-1; CDR3aa: CASSVAGLAGGHALSSYNEQFF
v_gene: TRBV19; j_gene: TRBJ2-3; CDR3aa: CASTMTGAADTQYF
v_gene: TRBV27; j_gene: TRBJ2-1; CDR3aa: CASSQQVGGFYNEQFF
v_gene: TRBV12-3/TRBV12-4; j_gene: TRBJ1-2; CDR3aa: CASSFLVGNYGYTF
v_gene: TRBV2; j_gene: TRBJ1-1; CDR3aa: CASSEGPRTLNTEAFF
v_gene: TRBV4-2; j_gene: TRBJ2-1; CDR3aa: CASSHTAGLPYNEQFF
v_gene: TRBV5-6; j_gene: TRBJ2-5; CDR3aa: CASSRVNRVSRETQYF
v_gene: TRBV6-1; j_gene: TRBJ2-1; CDR3aa: CASSPRMGGQGVHEQFF
v_gene: TRBV10-2; j_gene: TRBJ2-1; CDR3aa: CASRPTRGGNEQFF
v_gene: TRBV5-1; j_gene: TRBJ2-1; CDR3aa: CASSRYGTGGNNEQFF
v_gene: TRBV28; j_gene: TRBJ1-1; CDR3aa: CASSTGQMNTEAFF
v_gene: TRBV27; j_gene: TRBJ2-3; CDR3aa: CASSPLAGTINTDTQYF